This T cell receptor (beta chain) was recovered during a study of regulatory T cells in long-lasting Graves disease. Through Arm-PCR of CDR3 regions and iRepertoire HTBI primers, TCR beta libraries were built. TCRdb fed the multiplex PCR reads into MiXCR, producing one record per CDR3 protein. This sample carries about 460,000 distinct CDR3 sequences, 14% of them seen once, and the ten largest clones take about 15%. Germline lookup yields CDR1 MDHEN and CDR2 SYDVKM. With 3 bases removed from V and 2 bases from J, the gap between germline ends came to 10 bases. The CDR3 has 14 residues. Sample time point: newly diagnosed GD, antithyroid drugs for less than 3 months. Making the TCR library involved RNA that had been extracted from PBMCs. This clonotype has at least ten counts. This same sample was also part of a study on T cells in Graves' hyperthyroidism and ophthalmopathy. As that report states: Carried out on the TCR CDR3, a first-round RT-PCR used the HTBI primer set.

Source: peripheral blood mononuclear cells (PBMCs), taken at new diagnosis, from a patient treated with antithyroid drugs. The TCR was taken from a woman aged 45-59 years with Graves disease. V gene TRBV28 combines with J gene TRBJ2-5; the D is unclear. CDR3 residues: CASSFRREQETQYF. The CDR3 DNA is TGTGCCAGCAGTTTTCGAAGGGAACAAGAGACCCAGTACTTC.